The present entry profiles one T cell receptor (beta chain) with its context. Its antigen is still unknown. The data derive from a study of T cell responses to AZD1222 COVID-19 vaccine. Notes on the study in general: Spike-specific TCR breadth and depth went up after people got two AZD1222 doses. Unmutated variant regions are reportedly the target of nearly half of TCRs that are spike-specific.

CDR3 length: 15 residues. Trimming removed 1 base at V and 0 bases at J, with 10 bases between. Germline V gene lookup returns CDR1 LGHDT and CDR2 YNNKEL (reference sequence). This table comes from immunoSEQ multiplex PCR, and its TCRdb copy is limited to in-frame clones, with some not included. In the table there are 80,000 to 90,000 clones, about 90% of which are singletons. The chain recombines TRBV3-1 (or the pseudogene TRBV3-2) with TRBJ2-7, with a weak D call TRBD2 (6 bases). This TCR was recovered from an adult in good health. The source material was peripheral blood, sampled on day 0 of MenACWY control vaccination. CDR3 sequence (DNA): TGTGCCAGCAGCCAAGGTAGCGGCCACTCCTACGAGCAGTACTTC. It encodes CASSQGSGHSYEQYF.